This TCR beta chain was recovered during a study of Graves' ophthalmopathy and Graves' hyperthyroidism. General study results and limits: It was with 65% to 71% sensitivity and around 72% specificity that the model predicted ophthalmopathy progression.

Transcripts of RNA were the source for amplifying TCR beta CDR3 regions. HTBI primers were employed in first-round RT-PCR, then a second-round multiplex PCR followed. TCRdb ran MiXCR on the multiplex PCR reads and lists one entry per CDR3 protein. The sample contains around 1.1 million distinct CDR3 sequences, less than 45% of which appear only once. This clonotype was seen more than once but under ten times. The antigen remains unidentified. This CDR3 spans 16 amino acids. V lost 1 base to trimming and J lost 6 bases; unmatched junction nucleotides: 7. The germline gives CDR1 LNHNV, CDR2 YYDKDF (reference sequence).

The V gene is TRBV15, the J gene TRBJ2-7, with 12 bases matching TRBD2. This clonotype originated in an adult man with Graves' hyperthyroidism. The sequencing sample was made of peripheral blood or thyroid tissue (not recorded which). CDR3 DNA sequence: TGTGCCACCAGCAGAGCGAAGGGACTAGCGGGTGGCGAGCAGTACTTC. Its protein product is CATSRAKGLAGGEQYF.